Presented here are 8 T cell receptor beta chains from one specimen sequenced in a study of T cells in Graves' hyperthyroidism and ophthalmopathy. Regions amplified from RNA transcripts were the TCR beta CDR3 regions. The HTBI set primed first-round TCR CDR3 RT-PCR. TCRdb analysed the multiplex PCR reads with MiXCR anew, one entry per CDR3 protein. The sample records approximately 370,000 distinct CDR3 sequences, about 17% being singletons. The source material was blood. The receptors shown here come from a woman under 40 with Graves' hyperthyroidism that later progressed to Graves' ophthalmopathy.

The table lists this clonotype with many counts. The J gene is TRBJ2-3, the V gene TRBV11-2; D possibly corresponds to TRBD2 (6 bases). Germline lookup yields CDR1 SGHAT and CDR2 FQNNGV. Trimming took off 3 bases at V and 2 bases at J, with 12 bases between the two ends. The CDR3 consists of 15 residues. CDR3 nucleotide sequence: TGTGCCAGCAGCTTTTATAGCGGAGACACAGATACGCAGTATTTT. Protein product: CASSFYSGDTDTQYF.

Notes on this clonotype: This could be a read error, since a much larger clone is one nucleotide away. The rearrangement links TRBV2 to TRBJ2-5; D may be TRBD1 or TRBD2 (5 bases each). This CDR3 contains 15 residues. V lost 6 bases and J 3 bases, leaving 17 bases between the germline ends. Germline V gene lookup returns CDR1 SNHLY and CDR2 FYNNEI. The CDR3 DNA sequence: TGTGCCAGCAGGTCCGCGAGCGTGGGGGAAGAGACCCAGTACTTC. It yields the protein CASRSASVGEETQYF.

This clonotype has a single count. Since a much larger clone is just one base distant, this may be a read error. CDR3 nucleotides: TGTGCCAGCAACCCCCGGTGGGGCGGGGACGCCTACAATGAGCAGTTCTTC. It is translated as CASNPRWGGDAYNEQFF. The genes are TRBV7-9 and TRBJ2-1, with D tentatively TRBD2 (6 bases). CDR3 length: 17 amino acids. The germline V and J ends were trimmed by 7 bases and 2 bases, with 21 bases remaining between them. Germline V gene lookup returns CDR1 SEHNR and CDR2 FQNEAQ (reference sequence).

In this sample, this clonotype turned up many times. The chain carries TRBV2 and TRBJ1-5; D is uncertain. V dropped 0 bases and J dropped 6 bases, with 12 bases sitting between them. Looked up from germline, CDR1 is SNHLY and CDR2 is FYNNEI. The CDR3 has 15 amino acids. CDR3 residues: CASSEARGPGQPQHF. CDR3 in DNA: TGTGCCAGCAGTGAAGCGCGAGGGCCCGGTCAGCCCCAGCATTTT.

The J gene is TRBJ1-1, the V gene TRBV6-1, with no clear D. CDR1 is MNHNS, CDR2 SASEGT, per germline. This CDR3 region has 13 residues. Trimming removed 6 bases from V and 3 bases from J, with 11 bases in between. The CDR3 region is CASRPPGYTEAFF. CDR3 bases: TGTGCCAGCAGGCCCCCGGGCTACACTGAAGCTTTCTTT.

This chain uses TRBV6-2 or TRBV6-3 with TRBJ2-2; TRBD2 might be the D (7 bases). The germline V and J ends were trimmed by 0 bases and 3 bases, with 8 bases remaining between them. This CDR3 region has 15 residues. CDR1 and CDR2 (germline): MNHEY, SVGEGT. The CDR3 protein is CASSYSGGDTGELFF. The DNA for the CDR3 is TGTGCCAGCAGTTACTCAGGGGGGGACACCGGGGAGCTGTTTTTT.

The chain links TRBV14 to TRBJ2-7; tentative D call: TRBD1 (7 bases). Trimming removed 3 bases at V and 6 bases at J, with 18 bases between. CDR3 length: 15 residues. Per germline, CDR1 SGHDN and CDR2 FVKESK. CDR3 coding DNA: TGTGCCAGCAGCCACCAGACAGGGCGGGAAGGCGAGCAGTACTTC. It is translated as CASSHQTGREGEQYF.

This clonotype has at least ten counts. V gene TRBV19 combines with J gene TRBJ2-1; D possibly matches TRBD1 or TRBD2 (5 bases each). Trimming cost V 3 bases and J 7 bases, with 7 bases left between them. Germline V gene data show CDR1 as LNHDA and CDR2 as SQIVND (reference sequence). The CDR3 contains 12 residues. DNA of the CDR3: TGTGCCAGTAGTATTGGGACGAATGAGCAGTTCTTC. Translating gives CASSIGTNEQFF.